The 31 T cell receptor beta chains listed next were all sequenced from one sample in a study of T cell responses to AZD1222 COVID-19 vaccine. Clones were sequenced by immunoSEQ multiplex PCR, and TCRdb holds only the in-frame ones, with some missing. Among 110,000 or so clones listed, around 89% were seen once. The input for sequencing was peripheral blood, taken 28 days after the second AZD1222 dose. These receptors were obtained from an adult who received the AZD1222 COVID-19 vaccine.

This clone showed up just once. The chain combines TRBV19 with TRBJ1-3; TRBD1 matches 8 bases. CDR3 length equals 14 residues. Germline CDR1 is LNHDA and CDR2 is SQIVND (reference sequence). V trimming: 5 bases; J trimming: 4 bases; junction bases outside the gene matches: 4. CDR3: CASSQGARGNTIYF. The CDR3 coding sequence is TGTGCCAGTAGTCAGGGGGCCCGGGGAAACACCATATATTTT. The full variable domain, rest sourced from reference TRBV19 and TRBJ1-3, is DGGITQSPKYLFRKEGQNVTLSCEQNLNHDAMYWYRQDPGQGLRLIYYSQIVNDFQKGDIAEGYSVSREKKESFPLTVTSAQKNPTAFYLCASSQGARGNTIYFGEGSWLTVV.

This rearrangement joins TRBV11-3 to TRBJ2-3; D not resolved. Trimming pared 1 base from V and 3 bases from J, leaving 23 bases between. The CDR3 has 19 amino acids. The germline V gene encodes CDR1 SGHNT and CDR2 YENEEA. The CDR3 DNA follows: TGTGCCAGCAGCTTAGGAACTTTCTCTCTGAAGAGAGAAACAGATACGCAGTATTTT. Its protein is CASSLGTFSLKRETDTQYF.

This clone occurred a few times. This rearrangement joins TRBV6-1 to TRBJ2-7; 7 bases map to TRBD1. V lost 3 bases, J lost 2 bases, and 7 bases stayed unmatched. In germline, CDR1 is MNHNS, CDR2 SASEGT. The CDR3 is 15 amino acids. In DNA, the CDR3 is TGTGCCAGCAGTGATGTGACAGGGACACCCTACGAGCAGTACTTC. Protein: CASSDVTGTPYEQYF.

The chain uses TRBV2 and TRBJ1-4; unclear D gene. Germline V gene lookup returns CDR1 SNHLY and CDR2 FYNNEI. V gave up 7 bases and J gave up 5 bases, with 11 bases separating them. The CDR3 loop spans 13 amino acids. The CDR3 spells CASKKETNEKLFF. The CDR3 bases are TGTGCCAGCAAGAAGGAAACCAATGAAAAACTGTTTTTT.

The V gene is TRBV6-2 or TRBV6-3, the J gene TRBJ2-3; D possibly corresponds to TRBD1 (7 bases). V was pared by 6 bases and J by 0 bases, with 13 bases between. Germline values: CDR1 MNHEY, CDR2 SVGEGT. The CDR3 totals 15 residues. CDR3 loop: CASSRGTASTDTQYF. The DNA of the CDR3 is TGTGCCAGCAGCCGGGGGACAGCTAGCACAGATACGCAGTATTTT.

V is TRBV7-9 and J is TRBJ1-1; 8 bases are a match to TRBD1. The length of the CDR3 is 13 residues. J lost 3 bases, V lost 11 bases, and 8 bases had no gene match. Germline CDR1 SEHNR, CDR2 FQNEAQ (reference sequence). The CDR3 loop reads CAGNHRGDTEAFF. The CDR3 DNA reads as TGTGCCGGAAACCACAGGGGGGACACTGAAGCTTTCTTT.

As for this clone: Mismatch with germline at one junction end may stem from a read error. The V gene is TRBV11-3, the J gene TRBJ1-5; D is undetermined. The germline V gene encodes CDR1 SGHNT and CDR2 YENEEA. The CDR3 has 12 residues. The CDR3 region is CASSETPVCLSF. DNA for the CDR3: TGTGCCAGCAGCGAGACTCCGGTATGTCTTAGTTTT.

CDR3 residues: CASSLSGTTKETQYF. CDR3 DNA: TGTGCCAGCAGCTTATCCGGGACTACGAAGGAGACCCAGTACTTC. The V call is TRBV7-2, the J call TRBJ2-5; 7 bases align to TRBD2. The V gene end was trimmed by 2 bases and the J gene end by 5 bases; junction bases not matched to a gene: 8. Germline CDR1 and CDR2: SGHTA and FQGNSA. The CDR3 is 15 residues long.

Here the CDR3 reads CSVPKVETQYF. DNA of the CDR3: TGCAGCGTCCCGAAGGTGGAGACCCAGTACTTC. The genes are TRBV29-1 and TRBJ2-5; D not resolved. Germline V gives CDR1 SQVTM, CDR2 ANQGSEA. The CDR3 sequence is 11 residues long. V lost 6 bases and J lost 5, with 10 bases in between.

The CDR3 is CASSPQNEKLFF. CDR3 coding DNA: TGTGCCAGCAGTCCTCAGAATGAAAAACTGTTTTTT. The chain has TRBV28 and TRBJ1-4; unclear D gene. CDR1 and CDR2 from the germline V gene are MDHEN and SYDVKM. V lost 5 bases and J 5 bases, leaving 6 bases between the germline ends. The CDR3 loop spans 12 amino acids. Full variable domain (outside the CDR3, taken from reference TRBV28 and TRBJ1-4): DVKVTQSSRYLVKRTGEKVFLECVQDMDHENMFWYRQDPGLGLRLIYFSYDVKMKEKGDIPEGYSVSREKKERFSLILESASTNQTSMYLCASSPQNEKLFFGSGTQLSVL.

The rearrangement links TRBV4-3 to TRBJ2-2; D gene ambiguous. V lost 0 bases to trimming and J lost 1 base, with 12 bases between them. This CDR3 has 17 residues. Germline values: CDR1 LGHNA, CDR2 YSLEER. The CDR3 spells CASSQDMTGWNTGELFF. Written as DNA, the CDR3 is TGCGCCAGCAGCCAAGATATGACGGGTTGGAACACCGGGGAGCTGTTTTTT.

CDR3 in DNA: TGTGCCAGCAGTGAAGGACTGTCGAACATGAACACTGAAGCTTTCTTT. Translated, it gives CASSEGLSNMNTEAFF. The chain is built from TRBV6-1 and TRBJ1-1; no clear D gene. CDR3 length equals 16 residues. Germline V gives CDR1 MNHNS, CDR2 SASEGT. The ends were cut back, 1 base at V and 0 bases at J, with 12 bases in the middle.

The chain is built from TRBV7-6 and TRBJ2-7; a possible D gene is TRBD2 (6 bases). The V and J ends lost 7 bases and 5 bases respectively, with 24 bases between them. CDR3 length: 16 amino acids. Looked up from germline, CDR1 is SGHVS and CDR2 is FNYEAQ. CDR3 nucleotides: TGTGCCAGCACCCTACGGGCCTCGGGAGCAGCCCACGAGCAGTACTTC. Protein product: CASTLRASGAAHEQYF. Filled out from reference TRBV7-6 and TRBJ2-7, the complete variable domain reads GAGVSQSPRYKVTKRGQDVALRCDPISGHVSLYWYRQALGQGPEFLTYFNYEAQQDKSGLPNDRFSAERPEGSISTLTIQRTEQRDSAMYRCASTLRASGAAHEQYFGPGTRLTVT.

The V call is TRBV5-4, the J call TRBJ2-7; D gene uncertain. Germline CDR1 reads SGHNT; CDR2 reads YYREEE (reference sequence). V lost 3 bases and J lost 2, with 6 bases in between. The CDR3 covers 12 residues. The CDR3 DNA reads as TGTGCCAGCAGCTCCGAGGCCTACGAGCAGTACTTC. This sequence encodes CASSSEAYEQYF.

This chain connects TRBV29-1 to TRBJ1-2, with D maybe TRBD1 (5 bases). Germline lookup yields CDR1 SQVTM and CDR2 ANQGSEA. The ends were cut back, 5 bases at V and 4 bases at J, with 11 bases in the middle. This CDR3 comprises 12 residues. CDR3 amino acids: CSVRVGPYGYTF. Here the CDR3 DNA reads TGCAGCGTTCGAGTGGGACCCTATGGCTACACCTTC.

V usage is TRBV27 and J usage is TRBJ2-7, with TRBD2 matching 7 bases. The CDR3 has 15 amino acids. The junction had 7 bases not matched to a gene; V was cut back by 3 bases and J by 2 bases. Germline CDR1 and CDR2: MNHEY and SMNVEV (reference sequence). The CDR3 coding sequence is TGTGCCAGCAGTTTGCGGCTAGCGGTTACCTACGAGCAGTACTTC. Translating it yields CASSLRLAVTYEQYF.

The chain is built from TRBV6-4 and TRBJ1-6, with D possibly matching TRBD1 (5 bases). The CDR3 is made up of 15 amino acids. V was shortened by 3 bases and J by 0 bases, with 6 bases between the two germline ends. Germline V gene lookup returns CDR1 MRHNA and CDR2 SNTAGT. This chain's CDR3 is CASSEDSSYNSPLHF. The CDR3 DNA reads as TGTGCCAGCAGTGAAGACAGCTCCTATAATTCACCCCTCCACTTT.

Here the CDR3 DNA reads TGTGCCAGCAGCCCAGCGACAGGGTACTATGGCTACACCTTC. Its translation: CASSPATGYYGYTF. This rearrangement joins TRBV11-3 to TRBJ1-2; the match to TRBD1 covers 7 bases. Germline-derived CDR1 and CDR2 are SGHNT and YENEEA. Trimming at V came to 5 bases and at J to 3 bases, leaving 6 bases not matched to a gene. The CDR3 runs to 14 residues.

The CDR3: CASSPILRGLDYGYTF. CDR3 DNA sequence: TGTGCCAGCAGCCCGATTTTAAGGGGTTTAGACTATGGCTACACCTTC. V is TRBV7-8 and J is TRBJ1-2; a weak D match, TRBD1 (5 bases). V shed 5 bases and J shed 3 bases, with 19 bases lying between them. Germline values: CDR1 SGHVS, CDR2 FQNEAQ. This CDR3 region has 16 residues.

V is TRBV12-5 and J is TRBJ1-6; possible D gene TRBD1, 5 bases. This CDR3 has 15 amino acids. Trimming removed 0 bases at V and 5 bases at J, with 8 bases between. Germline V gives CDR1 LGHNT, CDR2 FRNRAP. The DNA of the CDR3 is TGTGCTAGTGGTTTGGTACAGGCCAATAATTCACCCCTCCACTTT. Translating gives CASGLVQANNSPLHF. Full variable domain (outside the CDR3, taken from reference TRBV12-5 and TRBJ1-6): DARVTQTPRHKVTEMGQEVTMRCQPILGHNTVFWYRQTMMQGLELLAYFRNRAPLDDSGMPKDRFSAEMPDATLATLKIQPSEPRDSAVYFCASGLVQANNSPLHFGNGTRLTVT.

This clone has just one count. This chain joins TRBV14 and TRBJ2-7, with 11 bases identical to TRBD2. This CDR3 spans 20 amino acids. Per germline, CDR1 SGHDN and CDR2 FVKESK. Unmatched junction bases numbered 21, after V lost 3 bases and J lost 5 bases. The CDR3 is CASSHLPVSTSGKLYHEQYF. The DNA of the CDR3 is TGTGCCAGCAGCCACCTACCCGTGTCGACTAGCGGGAAGCTTTACCACGAGCAGTACTTC. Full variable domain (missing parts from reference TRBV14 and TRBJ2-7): EAGVTQFPSHSVIEKGQTVTLRCDPISGHDNLYWYRRVMGKEIKFLLHFVKESKQDESGMPNNRFLAERTGGTYSTLKVQPAELEDSGVYFCASSHLPVSTSGKLYHEQYFGPGTRLTVT.

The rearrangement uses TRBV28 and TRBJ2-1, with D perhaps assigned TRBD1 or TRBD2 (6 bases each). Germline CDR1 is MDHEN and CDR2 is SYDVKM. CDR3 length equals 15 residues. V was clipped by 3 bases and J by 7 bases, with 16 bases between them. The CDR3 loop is CASSLRGAGRNEQFF. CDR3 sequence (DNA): TGTGCCAGCAGTTTGAGGGGGGCGGGTCGAAATGAGCAGTTCTTC.

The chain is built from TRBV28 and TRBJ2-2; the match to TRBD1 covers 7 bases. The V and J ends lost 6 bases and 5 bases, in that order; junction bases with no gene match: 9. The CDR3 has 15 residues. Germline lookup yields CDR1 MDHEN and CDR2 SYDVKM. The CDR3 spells CASSIGGPRTGELFF. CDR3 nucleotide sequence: TGTGCCAGCAGCATAGGGGGCCCGAGGACCGGGGAGCTGTTTTTT.

CDR3 residues: CASRPEEIAGGQINEKLFF. As DNA, the CDR3 is TGTGCCAGTAGGCCTGAAGAGATAGCCGGGGGACAGATTAATGAAAAACTGTTTTTT. The chain recombines TRBV19 with TRBJ1-4; 7 nucleotides agree with TRBD1. The germline CDR1 and CDR2 sequences are LNHDA and SQIVND (reference sequence). V trimming: 6 bases; J trimming: 4 bases; junction bases outside the gene matches: 20. This CDR3 has 19 amino acids.

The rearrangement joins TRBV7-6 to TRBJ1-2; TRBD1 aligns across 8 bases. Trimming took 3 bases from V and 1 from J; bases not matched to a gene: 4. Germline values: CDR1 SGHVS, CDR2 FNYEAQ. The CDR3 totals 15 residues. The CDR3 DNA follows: TGTGCCAGCAGCTTCGGACAGGGCGATAACTATGGCTACACCTTC. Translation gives CASSFGQGDNYGYTF.

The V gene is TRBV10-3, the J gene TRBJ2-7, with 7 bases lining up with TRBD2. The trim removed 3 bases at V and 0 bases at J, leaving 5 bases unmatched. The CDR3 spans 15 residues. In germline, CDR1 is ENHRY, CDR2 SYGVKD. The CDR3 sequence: CAISDGGGISYEQYF. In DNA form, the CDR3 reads TGTGCCATCAGTGACGGCGGGGGTATCTCCTACGAGCAGTACTTC.

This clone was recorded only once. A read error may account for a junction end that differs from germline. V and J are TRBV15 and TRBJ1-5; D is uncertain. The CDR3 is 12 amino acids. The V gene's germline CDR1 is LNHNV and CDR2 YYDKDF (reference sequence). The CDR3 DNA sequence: TGTGCCACCAGCGGAGAAGATCAGCCCCAGCATTTT. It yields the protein CATSGEDQPQHF.

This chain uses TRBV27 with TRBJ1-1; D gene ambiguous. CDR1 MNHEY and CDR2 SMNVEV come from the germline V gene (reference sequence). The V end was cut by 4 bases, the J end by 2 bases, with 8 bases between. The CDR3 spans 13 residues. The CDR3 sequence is CASSSAVNTEAFF. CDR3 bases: TGTGCCAGCAGTTCGGCGGTTAACACTGAAGCTTTCTTT.

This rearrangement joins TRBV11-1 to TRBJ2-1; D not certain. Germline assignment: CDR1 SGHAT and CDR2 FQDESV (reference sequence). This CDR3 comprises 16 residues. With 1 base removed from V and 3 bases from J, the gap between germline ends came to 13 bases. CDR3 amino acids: CASSLVEAMLYNEQFF. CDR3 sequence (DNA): TGTGCCAGCAGCTTAGTGGAAGCGATGCTCTACAATGAGCAGTTCTTC.

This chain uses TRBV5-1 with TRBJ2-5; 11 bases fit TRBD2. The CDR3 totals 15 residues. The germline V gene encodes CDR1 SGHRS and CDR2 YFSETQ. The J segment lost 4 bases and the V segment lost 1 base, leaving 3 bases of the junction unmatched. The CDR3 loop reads CASSLTSGRGETQYF. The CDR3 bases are TGCGCCAGCAGCTTGACTAGCGGGAGAGGAGAGACCCAGTACTTC. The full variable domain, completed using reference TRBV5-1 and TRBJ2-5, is KAGVTQTPRYLIKTRGQQVTLSCSPISGHRSVSWYQQTPGQGLQFLFEYFSETQRNKGNFPGRFSGRQFSNSRSEMNVSTLELGDSALYLCASSLTSGRGETQYFGPGTRLLVL.

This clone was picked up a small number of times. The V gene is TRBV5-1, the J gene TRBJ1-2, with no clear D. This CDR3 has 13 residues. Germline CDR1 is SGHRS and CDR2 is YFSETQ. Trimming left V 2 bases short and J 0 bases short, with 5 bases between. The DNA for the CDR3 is TGCGCCAGCAGCTTTACAGCTAACTATGGCTACACCTTC. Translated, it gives CASSFTANYGYTF.